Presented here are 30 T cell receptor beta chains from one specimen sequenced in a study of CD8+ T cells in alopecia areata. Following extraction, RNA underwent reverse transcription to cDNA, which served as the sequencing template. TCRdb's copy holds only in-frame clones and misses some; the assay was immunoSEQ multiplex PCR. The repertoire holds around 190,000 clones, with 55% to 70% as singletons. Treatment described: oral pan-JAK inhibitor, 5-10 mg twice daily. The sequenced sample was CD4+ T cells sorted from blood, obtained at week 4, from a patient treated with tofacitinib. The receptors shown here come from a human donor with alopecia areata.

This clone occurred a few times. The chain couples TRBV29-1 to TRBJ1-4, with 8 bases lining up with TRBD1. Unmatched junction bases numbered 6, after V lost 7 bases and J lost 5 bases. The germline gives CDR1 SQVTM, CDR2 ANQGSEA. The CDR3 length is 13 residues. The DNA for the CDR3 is TGCAGCGCCCGGACAGGGTTCAATGAAAAACTGTTTTTT. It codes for CSARTGFNEKLFF.

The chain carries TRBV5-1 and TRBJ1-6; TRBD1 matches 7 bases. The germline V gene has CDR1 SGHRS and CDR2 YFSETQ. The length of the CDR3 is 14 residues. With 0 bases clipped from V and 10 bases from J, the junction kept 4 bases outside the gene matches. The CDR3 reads CASSLGQGFSPLHF. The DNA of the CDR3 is TGCGCCAGCAGCTTGGGACAGGGATTCTCACCCCTCCACTTT.

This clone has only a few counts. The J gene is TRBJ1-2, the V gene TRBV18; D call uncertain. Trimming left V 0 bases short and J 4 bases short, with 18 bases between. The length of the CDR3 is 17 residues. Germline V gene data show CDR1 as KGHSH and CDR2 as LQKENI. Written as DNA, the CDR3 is TGTGCCAGCTCACCACCGAGAATGGCAGTTAGCGGCTATGGCTACACCTTC. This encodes CASSPPRMAVSGYGYTF.

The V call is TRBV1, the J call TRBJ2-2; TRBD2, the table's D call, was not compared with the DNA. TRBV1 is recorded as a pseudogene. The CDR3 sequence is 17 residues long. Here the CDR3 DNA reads TGCACCAGCAGCCAAGATCAGGCGGGGATTCGCACCGGGGAGCTGTTTTTT. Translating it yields CTSSQDQAGIRTGELFF.

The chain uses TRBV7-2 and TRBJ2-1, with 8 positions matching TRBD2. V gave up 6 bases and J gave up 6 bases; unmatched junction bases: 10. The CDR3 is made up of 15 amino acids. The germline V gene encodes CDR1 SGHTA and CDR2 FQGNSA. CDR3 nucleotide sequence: TGTGCCAGCAGGCCAGTAGCGGGGTCTGGCAATGAGCAGTTCTTC. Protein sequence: CASRPVAGSGNEQFF.

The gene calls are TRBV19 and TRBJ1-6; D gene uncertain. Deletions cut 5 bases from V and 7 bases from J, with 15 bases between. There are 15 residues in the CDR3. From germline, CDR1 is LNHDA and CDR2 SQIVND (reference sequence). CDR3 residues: CASSVEPSRNSPLHF. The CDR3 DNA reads TGTGCCAGTAGTGTTGAGCCAAGCCGGAATTCACCCCTCCACTTT.

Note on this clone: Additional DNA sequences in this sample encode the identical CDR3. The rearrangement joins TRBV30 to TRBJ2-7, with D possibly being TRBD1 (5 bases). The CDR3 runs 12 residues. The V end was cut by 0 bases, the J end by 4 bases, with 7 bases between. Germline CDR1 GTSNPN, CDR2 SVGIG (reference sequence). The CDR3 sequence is CAWSVRGYEQYF. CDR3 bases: TGTGCCTGGAGTGTAAGGGGTTACGAGCAGTACTTC.

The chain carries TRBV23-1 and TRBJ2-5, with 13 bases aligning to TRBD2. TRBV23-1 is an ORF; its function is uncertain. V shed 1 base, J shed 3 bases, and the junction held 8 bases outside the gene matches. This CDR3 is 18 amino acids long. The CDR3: CASSQWTSGGRRKETQYF. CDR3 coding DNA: TGCGCCAGCAGTCAATGGACTAGCGGGGGCCGCAGGAAAGAGACCCAGTACTTC.

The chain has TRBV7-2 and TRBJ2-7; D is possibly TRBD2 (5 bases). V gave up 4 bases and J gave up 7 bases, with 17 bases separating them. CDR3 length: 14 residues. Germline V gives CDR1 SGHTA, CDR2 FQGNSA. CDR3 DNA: TGTGCCAGCAGCTCCGGACGCATGCCGGGGGAGCAGTACTTC. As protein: CASSSGRMPGEQYF.

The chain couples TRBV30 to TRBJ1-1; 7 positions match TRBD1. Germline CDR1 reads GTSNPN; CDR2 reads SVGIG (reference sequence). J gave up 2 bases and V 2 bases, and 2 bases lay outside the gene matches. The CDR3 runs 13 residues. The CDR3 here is CAWSTGVNTEAFF. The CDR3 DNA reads TGTGCCTGGAGTACAGGGGTTAACACTGAAGCTTTCTTT.

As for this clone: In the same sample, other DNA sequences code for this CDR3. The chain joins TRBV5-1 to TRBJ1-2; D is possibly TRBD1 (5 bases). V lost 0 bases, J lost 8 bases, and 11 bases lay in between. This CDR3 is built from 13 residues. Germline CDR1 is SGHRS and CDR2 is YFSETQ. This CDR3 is CASSLAGGSGYTF. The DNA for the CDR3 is TGCGCCAGCAGCTTGGCCGGGGGGTCCGGCTACACCTTC.

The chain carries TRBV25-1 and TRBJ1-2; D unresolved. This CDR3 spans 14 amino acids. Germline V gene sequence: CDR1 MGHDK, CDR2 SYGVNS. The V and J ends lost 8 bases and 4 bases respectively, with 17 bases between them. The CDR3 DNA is TGTGCCAGCTCCGAGGGCACAGTGAGCTATGGCTACACCTTC. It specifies CASSEGTVSYGYTF.

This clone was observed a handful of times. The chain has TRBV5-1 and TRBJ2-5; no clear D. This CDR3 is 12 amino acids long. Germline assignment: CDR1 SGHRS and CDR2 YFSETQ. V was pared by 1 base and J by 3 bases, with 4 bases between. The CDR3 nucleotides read TGCGCCAGCAGCTTGACAGAAGAGACCCAGTACTTC. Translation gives CASSLTEETQYF. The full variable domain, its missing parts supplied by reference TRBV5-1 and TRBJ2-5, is KAGVTQTPRYLIKTRGQQVTLSCSPISGHRSVSWYQQTPGQGLQFLFEYFSETQRNKGNFPGRFSGRQFSNSRSEMNVSTLELGDSALYLCASSLTEETQYFGPGTRLLVL.

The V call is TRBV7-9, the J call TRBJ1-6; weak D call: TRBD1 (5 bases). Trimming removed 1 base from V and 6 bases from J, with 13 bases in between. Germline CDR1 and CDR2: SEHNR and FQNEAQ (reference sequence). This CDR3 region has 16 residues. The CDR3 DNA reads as TGTGCCAGCAGCTTAGTGGCAGGGAGTGGTAATTCACCCCTCCACTTT. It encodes CASSLVAGSGNSPLHF.

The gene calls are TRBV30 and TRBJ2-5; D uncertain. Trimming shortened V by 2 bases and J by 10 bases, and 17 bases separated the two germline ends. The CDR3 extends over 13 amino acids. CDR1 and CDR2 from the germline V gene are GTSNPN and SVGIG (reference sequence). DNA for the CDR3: TGTGCCTGGAGTCGGCGGAGCCTAGGCAACCAGTACTTC. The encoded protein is CAWSRRSLGNQYF.

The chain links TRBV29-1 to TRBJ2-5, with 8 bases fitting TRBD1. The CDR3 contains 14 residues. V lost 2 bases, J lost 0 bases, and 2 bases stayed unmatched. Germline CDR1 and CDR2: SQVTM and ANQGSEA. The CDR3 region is CSVEPGQDQETQYF. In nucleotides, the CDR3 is TGCAGCGTTGAACCGGGACAGGACCAAGAGACCCAGTACTTC.

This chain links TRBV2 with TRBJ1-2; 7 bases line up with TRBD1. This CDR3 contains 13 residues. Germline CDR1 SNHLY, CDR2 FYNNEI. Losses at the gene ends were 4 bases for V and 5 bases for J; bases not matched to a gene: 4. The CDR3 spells CASSADREYGYTF. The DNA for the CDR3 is TGTGCCAGCAGTGCAGACAGGGAGTATGGCTACACCTTC. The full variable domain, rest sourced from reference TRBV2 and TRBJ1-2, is EPEVTQTPSHQVTQMGQEVILRCVPISNHLYFYWYRQILGQKVEFLVSFYNNEISEKSEIFDDQFSVERPDGSNFTLKIRSTKLEDSAMYFCASSADREYGYTFGSGTRLTVV.

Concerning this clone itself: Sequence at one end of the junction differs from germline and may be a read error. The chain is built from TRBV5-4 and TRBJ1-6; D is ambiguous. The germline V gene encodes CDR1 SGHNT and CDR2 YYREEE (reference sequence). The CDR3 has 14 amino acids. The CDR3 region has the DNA TGCGCCAGCAGCCAAGGACGTACAAATTCACCCCTCCACTTT. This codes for CASSQGRTNSPLHF.

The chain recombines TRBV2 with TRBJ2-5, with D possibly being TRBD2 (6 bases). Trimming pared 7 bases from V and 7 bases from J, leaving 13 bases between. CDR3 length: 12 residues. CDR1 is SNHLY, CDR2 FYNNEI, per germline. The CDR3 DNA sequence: TGTGCCAGCAATGCGGGGAAGGGGACCCAGTACTTC. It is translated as CASNAGKGTQYF.

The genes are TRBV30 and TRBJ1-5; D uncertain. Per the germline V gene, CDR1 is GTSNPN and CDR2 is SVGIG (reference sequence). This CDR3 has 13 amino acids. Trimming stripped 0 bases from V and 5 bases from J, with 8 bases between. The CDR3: CAWSVDNDQPQHF. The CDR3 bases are TGTGCCTGGAGTGTGGATAACGATCAGCCCCAGCATTTT.

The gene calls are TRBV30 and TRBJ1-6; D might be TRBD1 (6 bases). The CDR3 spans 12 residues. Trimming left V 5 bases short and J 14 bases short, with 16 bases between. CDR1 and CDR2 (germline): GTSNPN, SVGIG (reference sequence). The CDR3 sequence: CAWGQSTGTLHF. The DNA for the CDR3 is TGTGCCTGGGGACAGTCCACGGGGACCCTCCACTTT.

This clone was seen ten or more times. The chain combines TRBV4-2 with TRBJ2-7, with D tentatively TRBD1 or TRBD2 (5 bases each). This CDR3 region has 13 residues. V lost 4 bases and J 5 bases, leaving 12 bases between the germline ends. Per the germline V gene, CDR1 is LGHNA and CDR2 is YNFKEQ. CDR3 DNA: TGTGCCAGCAGCCCGGGACCCAATGACGAGCAGTACTTC. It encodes CASSPGPNDEQYF.

As DNA, the CDR3 is TGTGCCAGCAGTGAGGGATATAATCGCTACACCTTC. Its protein is CASSEGYNRYTF. V gene TRBV25-1 combines with J gene TRBJ1-2; D call uncertain. The length of the CDR3 is 12 residues. The germline V gene has CDR1 MGHDK and CDR2 SYGVNS. Between the trimmed V and J ends, which lost 3 bases and 9 bases, there was a span of 11 bases.

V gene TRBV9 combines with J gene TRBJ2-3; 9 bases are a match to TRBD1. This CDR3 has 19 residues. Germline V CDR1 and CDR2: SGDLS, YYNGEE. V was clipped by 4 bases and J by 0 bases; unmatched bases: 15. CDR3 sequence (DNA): TGTGCCAGCAGCCGTAATATAGGGGCCGGGACAGGGAGCACAGATACGCAGTATTTT. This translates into CASSRNIGAGTGSTDTQYF.

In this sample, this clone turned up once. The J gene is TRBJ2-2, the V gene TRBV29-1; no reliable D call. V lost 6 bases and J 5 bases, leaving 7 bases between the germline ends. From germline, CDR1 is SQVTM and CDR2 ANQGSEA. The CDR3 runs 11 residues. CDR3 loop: CSVSETGELFF. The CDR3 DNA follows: TGCAGCGTGTCAGAGACCGGGGAGCTGTTTTTT.

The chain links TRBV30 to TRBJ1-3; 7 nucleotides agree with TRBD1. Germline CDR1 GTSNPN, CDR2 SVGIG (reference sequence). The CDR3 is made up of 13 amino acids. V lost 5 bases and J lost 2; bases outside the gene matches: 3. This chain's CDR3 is CAWEGQPGNTIYF. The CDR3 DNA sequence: TGTGCCTGGGAGGGACAGCCTGGAAACACCATATATTTT.

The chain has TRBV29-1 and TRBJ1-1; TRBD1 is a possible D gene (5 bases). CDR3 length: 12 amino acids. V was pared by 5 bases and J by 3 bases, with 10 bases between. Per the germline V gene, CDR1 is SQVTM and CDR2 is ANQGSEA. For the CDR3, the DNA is TGCAGCGTTTCGGTGGGGGACACTGAAGCTTTCTTT. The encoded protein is CSVSVGDTEAFF.

The CDR3 loop is CAWSAPPGGATQYF. CDR3 nucleotide sequence: TGTGCCTGGAGTGCCCCCCCCGGAGGGGCGACCCAGTACTTC. The chain carries TRBV30 and TRBJ2-5; D is perhaps TRBD2 (6 bases). The V end was cut by 1 base, the J end by 7 bases, with 16 bases between. CDR3 size: 14 residues. CDR1 GTSNPN and CDR2 SVGIG come from the germline V gene (reference sequence).

CDR3 sequence reads: CSALLNSNQPQHF. As DNA, the CDR3 is TGCAGCGCATTACTGAATAGCAATCAGCCCCAGCATTTT. The rearrangement joins TRBV29-1 to TRBJ1-5; D is unclear. Germline V gene sequence: CDR1 SQVTM, CDR2 ANQGSEA. Trimming removed 7 bases from V and 0 bases from J, with 10 bases in between. CDR3 length: 13 residues.

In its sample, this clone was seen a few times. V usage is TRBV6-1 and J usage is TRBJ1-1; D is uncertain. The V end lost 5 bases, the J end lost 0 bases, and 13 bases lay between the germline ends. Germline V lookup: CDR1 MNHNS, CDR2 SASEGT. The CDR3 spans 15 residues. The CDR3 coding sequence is TGTGCCAGCAGTCGCGCAGACCTCATGAACACTGAAGCTTTCTTT. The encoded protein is CASSRADLMNTEAFF.